A single sample is the source of the 8 T cell receptor beta chains below, sequenced in a study of blood T cell repertoires in COVID-19 (TCRdb year 2020). Library preparation employed the immunoSEQ multiplex PCR assay. The table comes from immuneACCESS by way of TCRdb, which keeps in-frame sequences with V and J called. Part of the clones is missing from these tables; in studies checked, under half for an unresolved V gene and the rest for unknown reasons. The table for this sample lists around 280,000 clones; roughly 80% of them were counted only once. 4.1% of the sample is taken by the ten largest. Sequenced input: peripheral blood. All receptors come from a woman aged 50 to 60 with active or convalescent COVID-19.

This chain connects TRBV6-1 to TRBJ1-2; 9 positions match TRBD1. This CDR3 is built from 15 residues. The germline V gene has CDR1 MNHNS and CDR2 SASEGT. Trimming took 3 bases from V and 4 from J; bases not matched to a gene: 6. In DNA, the CDR3 is TGTGCCAGCAGTGAGAACAGGGGGCGCACCTATGGCTACACCTTC. It translates to CASSENRGRTYGYTF.

V usage is TRBV5-8 and J usage is TRBJ1-5; 8 bases are shared with TRBD1. Germline V CDR1 and CDR2: SGHTS, YDEGEE. The CDR3 consists of 17 residues. With V trimmed by 4 bases and J by 4 bases, 13 bases remained unmatched. The chain's CDR3 is CASSNRRTGLVNQPQHF. CDR3 nucleotides: TGTGCCAGCAGCAACCGACGGACAGGGTTAGTAAATCAGCCCCAGCATTTT.

The CDR3 DNA follows: TGTGCCAGCAGTTTTCGGACAGGCGCTACTGAAGCTTTCTTT. Translating it yields CASSFRTGATEAFF. V gene TRBV6-5 combines with J gene TRBJ1-1; TRBD1 matches 7 bases. The V gene end was trimmed by 4 bases and the J gene end by 5 bases; junction bases not matched to a gene: 7. The V gene's germline CDR1 is MNHEY and CDR2 SVGAGI. The CDR3 length is 14 residues.

In its sample, this clone was seen a few times. The genes are TRBV19 and TRBJ1-5, with 8 nucleotides matching TRBD1. Germline V gene lookup returns CDR1 LNHDA and CDR2 SQIVND (reference sequence). V shed 3 bases, J shed 4 bases, and the junction held 5 bases outside the gene matches. The CDR3 spans 15 residues. The CDR3 coding sequence is TGTGCCAGTAGTATCGCCGACAGGGGAAATCAGCCCCAGCATTTT. Amino acids: CASSIADRGNQPQHF.

A few counts support this clone. J is TRBJ1-3 and V is TRBV5-1; D is unclear. This CDR3 region has 14 residues. V dropped 4 bases and J dropped 2 bases, with 10 bases sitting between them. CDR1 is SGHRS, CDR2 YFSETQ, per germline. The CDR3 DNA follows: TGCGCCAGCAGCCTACAGCTGCCTGGAAACACCATATATTTT. Translating it yields CASSLQLPGNTIYF. The whole variable domain, remainder taken from reference TRBV5-1 and TRBJ1-3, is KAGVTQTPRYLIKTRGQQVTLSCSPISGHRSVSWYQQTPGQGLQFLFEYFSETQRNKGNFPGRFSGRQFSNSRSEMNVSTLELGDSALYLCASSLQLPGNTIYFGEGSWLTVV.

This chain connects TRBV3-1 (or the pseudogene TRBV3-2) to TRBJ2-7; 14 bases agree with TRBD2. Trimming cost V 4 bases and J 3 bases; bases outside gene matches: 2. The CDR3 spans 15 residues. Germline CDR1 LGHDT, CDR2 YNNKEL (reference sequence). In DNA form, the CDR3 reads TGTGCCAGCAGCCGCGGACTAGCGGGAGGCTACGAGCAGTACTTC. Translated: CASSRGLAGGYEQYF.

This chain uses TRBV4-2 with TRBJ2-7, with D possibly matching TRBD1 (6 bases). V lost 0 bases to trimming and J lost 3 bases, with 27 bases between them. The CDR3 length is 20 residues. CDR1 is LGHNA and CDR2 is YNFKEQ in the germline V gene. This CDR3 reads CASSQDITGLGFANYYEQYF. For the CDR3, the DNA is TGTGCCAGCAGCCAAGATATCACAGGGTTGGGGTTTGCTAATTACTACGAGCAGTACTTC.

This chain links TRBV10-1 with TRBJ1-5, with TRBD1 matching over 8 bases. Per the germline V gene, CDR1 is WNHNN and CDR2 is SYGVQD (reference sequence). CDR3 length equals 17 residues. The trim removed 10 bases at V and 0 bases at J, leaving 14 bases unmatched. CDR3 bases: TGCGCCAAACCCACCGGGACAGGACCGTATAGCAATCAGCCCCAGCATTTT. Protein product: CAKPTGTGPYSNQPQHF.